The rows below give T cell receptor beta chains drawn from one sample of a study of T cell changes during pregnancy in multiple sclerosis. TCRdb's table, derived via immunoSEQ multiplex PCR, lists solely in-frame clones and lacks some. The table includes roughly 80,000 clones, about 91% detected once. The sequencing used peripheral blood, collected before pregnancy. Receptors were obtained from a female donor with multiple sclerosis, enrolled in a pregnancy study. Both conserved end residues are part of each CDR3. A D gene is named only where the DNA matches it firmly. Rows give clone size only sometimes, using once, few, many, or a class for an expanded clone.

CASSSSPPGQGAYEQYF,TGTGCCAGCAGCTCCAGCCCGCCGGGACAGGGAGCCTACGAGCAGTACTTC,TRBJ2-7,TRBV7-9,.,TRBD1
CASSLAGTGRSPLHF,TGCGCCAGCAGCTTGGCCGGGACAGGGAGGTCACCCCTCCACTTT,TRBJ1-6,TRBV5-1,.,TRBD1
CASTSVWGGDSPLHF,TGTGCCAGTACATCCGTCTGGGGAGGGGATTCACCCCTCCACTTT,TRBJ1-6,TRBV19,.,.
CASSPIAGYGYTF,TGTGCCAGCAGCCCCATCGCGGGCTATGGCTACACCTTC,TRBJ1-2,TRBV6-5,.,.
CASSLRDNEQFF,TGCGCCAGCAGCCTCAGGGATAATGAGCAGTTCTTC,TRBJ2-1,TRBV5-1,.,.
CASSKGGSGGESYEQYF,TGTGCCAGCAGCAAAGGGGGTAGCGGGGGTGAATCCTACGAGCAGTACTTC,TRBJ2-7,TRBV21-1,.,.
CASRWTGITDTQYF,TGTGCCAGCAGGTGGACAGGGATCACAGATACGCAGTATTTT,TRBJ2-3,TRBV5-8,.,TRBD1
CASSLVLPEAGGSYNEQFF,TGTGCCAGCAGCTTAGTCCTACCCGAAGCGGGGGGGTCCTACAATGAGCAGTTCTTC,TRBJ2-1,TRBV11-1,.,TRBD2
CASSYERLSNEQFF,TGTGCCAGCAGTTACGAGCGGCTATCCAATGAGCAGTTCTTC,TRBJ2-1,TRBV6-6,once,.
CASSSAGTSVFDEQFF,TGTGCCAGCAGTAGTGCCGGGACTAGCGTTTTCGATGAGCAGTTCTTC,TRBJ2-1,TRBV25-1,.,TRBD2
CASRGELAGGYSTDTQYF,TGTGCCAGCAGGGGGGAGCTAGCGGGGGGATACAGCACAGATACGCAGTATTTT,TRBJ2-3,TRBV5-4,.,TRBD2
CASSLPGGGFNTGELFF,TGTGCCAGCAGTTTACCGGGAGGAGGGTTTAACACCGGGGAGCTGTTTTTT,TRBJ2-2,TRBV27,.,TRBD2
CATSRNIQGASGYTF,TGTGCCACCAGCAGGAATATACAGGGGGCGAGTGGCTACACCTTC,TRBJ1-2,TRBV15,.,TRBD1
CASSPDSFNYGYTF,TGCGCCAGCAGCCCGGACAGTTTTAACTATGGCTACACCTTC,TRBJ1-2,TRBV4-1,.,.
CASSLTPGQGSGNTIYF,TGTGCCAGCAGCCTTACTCCGGGACAGGGCTCTGGAAACACCATATATTTT,TRBJ1-3,TRBV5-8,.,TRBD1
CASSSGQGYEKLFF,TGTGCCAGCAGTTCCGGACAGGGCTATGAAAAACTGTTTTTT,TRBJ1-4,TRBV27,.,TRBD1
CASSSLGPRGGEQYF,TGTGCCAGCAGTTCCTTGGGCCCCAGGGGTGGGGAGCAGTACTTC,TRBJ2-7,TRBV6-6,.,.
CASSLSAPDIQYF,TGTGCCAGCAGCTTATCTGCCCCGGACATTCAGTACTTC,TRBJ2-4,TRBV7-2,.,.
CASSLFGTENTGELFF,TGCGCCAGCAGCTTGTTCGGGACAGAGAACACCGGGGAGCTGTTTTTT,TRBJ2-2,TRBV5-1,.,TRBD1
CASSQGADYFNTEAFF,TGCGCCAGCAGCCAAGGGGCCGACTACTTTAACACTGAAGCTTTCTTT,TRBJ1-1,TRBV4-1,.,.
CASSIIGQGSKVGGPGGNTEAFF,TGTGCCAGTAGTATTATTGGACAGGGGAGTAAAGTCGGCGGTCCTGGGGGGAACACTGAAGCTTTCTTT,TRBJ1-1,TRBV19,.,TRBD1
CASSNLRTGANSPLHF,TGTGCCAGCAGCAACCTCAGGACAGGCGCTAATTCACCCCTCCACTTT,TRBJ1-6,TRBV13,once,TRBD1
CASSLNMKNIQYF,TGTGCCAGCTCTCTCAACATGAAAAACATTCAGTACTTC,TRBJ2-4,TRBV18,few,.
CASSQGLTASNYGYTF,TGTGCCAGCAGCCAAGGTCTGACAGCTAGTAACTATGGCTACACCTTC,TRBJ1-2,TRBV14,.,.
CASSPGLGLSTIYF,TGTGCCAGCTCACCGGGACTGGGTTTAAGCACCATATATTTT,TRBJ1-3,TRBV18,.,.
CASRRTPDYEQYF,TGTGCCAGCAGGAGGACTCCGGACTACGAGCAGTACTTC,TRBJ2-7,TRBV7-2,once,.
CASSQPNRRTEAFF,TGTGCCAGCAGTCAACCTAACCGGAGGACTGAAGCTTTCTTT,TRBJ1-1,TRBV6-1,.,.
CASSHESLRSRGEQFF,TGCGCCAGCAGCCATGAGTCGTTGAGGTCGCGGGGGGAGCAGTTCTTC,TRBJ2-1,TRBV4-1,.,TRBD2